This TCR beta chain appears in the sequencing data of a study of cytomegalovirus exposure and HLA in healthy donors. Amplification used 60 Vbeta primers and 13 Jbeta primers. Original methodology: An analysis that came later counted roughly 87 million unique TCR beta chains, 9 million to 12 million shared. Only in-frame clones appear in the TCRdb table, and some are missing; sequencing was by immunoSEQ multiplex PCR. That table furnishes V, J and clone size, whereas the DNA furnished D and trimming. The sample holds fewer than 250,000 clones, about 85% seen once. Sequencing was performed on PBMCs. The TCR originated in a woman aged 45 to 65 in good health and CMV-seropositive.

CDR3 loop: CSVPDPKGGRAYGYTF. The CDR3 nucleotides are TGCAGCGTACCCGACCCTAAGGGTGGCAGGGCTTATGGCTACACCTTC. The chain employs TRBV29-1 and TRBJ1-2, with D maybe TRBD1 (5 bases). The CDR3 sequence is 16 residues long. V shed 6 bases and J shed 5 bases, with 25 bases lying between them. Germline V CDR1 and CDR2: SQVTM, ANQGSEA. Based on the CDR3 plus reference TRBV29-1 and TRBJ1-2, the full variable domain is SAVISQKPSRDICQRGTSLTIQCQVDSQVTMMFWYRQQPGQSLTLIATANQGSEATYESGFVIDKFPISRPNLTFSTLTVSNMSPEDSSIYLCSVPDPKGGRAYGYTFGSGTRLTVV.